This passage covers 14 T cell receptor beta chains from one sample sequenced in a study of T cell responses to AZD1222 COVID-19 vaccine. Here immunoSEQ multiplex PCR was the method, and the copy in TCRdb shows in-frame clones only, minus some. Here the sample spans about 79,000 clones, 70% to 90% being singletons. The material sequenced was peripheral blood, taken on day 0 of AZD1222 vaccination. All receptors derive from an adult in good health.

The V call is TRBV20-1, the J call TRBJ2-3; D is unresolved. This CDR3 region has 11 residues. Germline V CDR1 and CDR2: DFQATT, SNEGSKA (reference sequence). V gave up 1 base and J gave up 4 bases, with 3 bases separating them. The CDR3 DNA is TGCAGTGCTAGAGGATCAGATACGCAGTATTTT. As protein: CSARGSDTQYF.

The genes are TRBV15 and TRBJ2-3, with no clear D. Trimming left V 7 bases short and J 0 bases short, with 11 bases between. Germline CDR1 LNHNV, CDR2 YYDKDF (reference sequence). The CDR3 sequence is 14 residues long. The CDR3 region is CATMLSFSTDTQYF. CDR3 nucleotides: TGTGCCACCATGTTAAGTTTTAGCACAGATACGCAGTATTTT.

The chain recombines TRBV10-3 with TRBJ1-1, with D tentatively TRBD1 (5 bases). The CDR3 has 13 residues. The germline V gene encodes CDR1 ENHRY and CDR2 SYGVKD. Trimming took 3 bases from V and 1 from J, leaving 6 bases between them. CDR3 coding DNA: TGTGCCATCAGTGAAAGGGGGAACACTGAAGCTTTCTTT. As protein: CAISERGNTEAFF.

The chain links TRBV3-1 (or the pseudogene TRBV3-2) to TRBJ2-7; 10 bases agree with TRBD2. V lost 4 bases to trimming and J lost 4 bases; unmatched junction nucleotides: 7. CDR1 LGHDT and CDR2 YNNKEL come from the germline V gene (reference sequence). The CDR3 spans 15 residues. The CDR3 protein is CASSPSGGAGYEQYF. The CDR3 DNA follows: TGTGCCAGCAGCCCAAGCGGGGGGGCCGGATACGAGCAGTACTTC.

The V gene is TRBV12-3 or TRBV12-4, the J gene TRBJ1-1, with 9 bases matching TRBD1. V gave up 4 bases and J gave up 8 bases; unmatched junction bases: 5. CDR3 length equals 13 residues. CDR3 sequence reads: CASSWRQGVEAFF. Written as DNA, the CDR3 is TGTGCCAGCAGTTGGAGACAGGGGGTGGAAGCTTTCTTT.

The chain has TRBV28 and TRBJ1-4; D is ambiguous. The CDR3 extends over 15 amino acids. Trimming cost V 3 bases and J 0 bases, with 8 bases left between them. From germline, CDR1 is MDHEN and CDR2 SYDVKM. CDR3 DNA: TGTGCCAGCAGTTTGGTGGGGACAACTAATGAAAAACTGTTTTTT. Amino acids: CASSLVGTTNEKLFF.

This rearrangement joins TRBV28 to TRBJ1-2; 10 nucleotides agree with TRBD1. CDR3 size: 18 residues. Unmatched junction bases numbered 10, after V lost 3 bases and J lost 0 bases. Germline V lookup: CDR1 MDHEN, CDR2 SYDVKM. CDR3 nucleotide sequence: TGTGCCAGCAGTTTGCCCAGGGACAGGGGTAGAGCTAACTATGGCTACACCTTC. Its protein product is CASSLPRDRGRANYGYTF.

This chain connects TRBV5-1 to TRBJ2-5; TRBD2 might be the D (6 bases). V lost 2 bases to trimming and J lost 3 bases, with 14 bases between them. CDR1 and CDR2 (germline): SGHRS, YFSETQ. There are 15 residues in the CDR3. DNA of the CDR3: TGCGCCAGCAGCTTTGCCGGGACTCCTAAAGAGACCCAGTACTTC. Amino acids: CASSFAGTPKETQYF.

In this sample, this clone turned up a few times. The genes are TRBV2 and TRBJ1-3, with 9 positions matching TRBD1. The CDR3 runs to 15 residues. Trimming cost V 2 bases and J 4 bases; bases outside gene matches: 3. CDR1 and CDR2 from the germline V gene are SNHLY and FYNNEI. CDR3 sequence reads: CASSEKGQGGNTIYF. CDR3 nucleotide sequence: TGTGCCAGCAGTGAAAAGGGACAGGGAGGAAACACCATATATTTT. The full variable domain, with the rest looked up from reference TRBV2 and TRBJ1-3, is EPEVTQTPSHQVTQMGQEVILRCVPISNHLYFYWYRQILGQKVEFLVSFYNNEISEKSEIFDDQFSVERPDGSNFTLKIRSTKLEDSAMYFCASSEKGQGGNTIYFGEGSWLTVV.

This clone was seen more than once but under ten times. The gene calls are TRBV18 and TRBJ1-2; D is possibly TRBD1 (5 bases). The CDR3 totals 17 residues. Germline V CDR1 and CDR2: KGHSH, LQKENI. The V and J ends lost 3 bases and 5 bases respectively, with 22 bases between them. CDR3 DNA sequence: TGTGCCAGCTCACCGATCTCCGAACCGGGACGACCTTATGGCTACACCTTC. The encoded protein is CASSPISEPGRPYGYTF.

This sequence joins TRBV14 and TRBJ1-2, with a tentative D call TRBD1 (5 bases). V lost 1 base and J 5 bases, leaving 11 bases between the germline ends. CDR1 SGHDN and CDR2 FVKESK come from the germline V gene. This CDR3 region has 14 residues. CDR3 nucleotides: TGTGCCAGCAGCCAAGGGGGCAGCCCTTATGGCTACACCTTC. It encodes CASSQGGSPYGYTF.

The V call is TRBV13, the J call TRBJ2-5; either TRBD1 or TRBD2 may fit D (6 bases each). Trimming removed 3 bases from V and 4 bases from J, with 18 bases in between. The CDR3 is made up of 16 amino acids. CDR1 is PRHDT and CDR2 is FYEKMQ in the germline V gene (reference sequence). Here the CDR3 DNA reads TGTGCCAGCAGCTTTAGGGGGGCCAGGGTTGGAGAGACCCAGTACTTC. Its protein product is CASSFRGARVGETQYF.

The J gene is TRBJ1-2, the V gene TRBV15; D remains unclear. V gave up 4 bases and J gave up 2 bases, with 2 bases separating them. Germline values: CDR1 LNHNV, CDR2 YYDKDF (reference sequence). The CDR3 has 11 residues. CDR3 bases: TGTGCCACCAGCACAAACTATGGCTACACCTTC. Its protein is CATSTNYGYTF.

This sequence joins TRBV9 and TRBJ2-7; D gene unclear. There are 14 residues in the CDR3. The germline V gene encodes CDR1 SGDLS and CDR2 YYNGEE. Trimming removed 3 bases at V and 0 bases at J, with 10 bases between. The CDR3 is CASSEYLGSYEQYF. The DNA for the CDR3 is TGTGCCAGCAGCGAGTATTTGGGCTCCTACGAGCAGTACTTC.